This T cell receptor (beta chain) originates from a study of PD-1 blockade in classical Hodgkin lymphoma. Study findings and constraints: Newly diagnosed patients had diversity similar to the baseline diversity of complete responders. The study reported lower baseline TCR diversity in newly diagnosed patients than in healthy donors.

Generated by immunoSEQ multiplex PCR, the TCRdb table keeps only in-frame clones and is missing some. The sample yields 95,000 to 100,000 clones, roughly 89% seen once. CDR1 and CDR2 (germline): SGDLS, YYNGEE. The length of the CDR3 is 18 residues. Losses at the gene ends were 3 bases for V and 3 bases for J; bases not matched to a gene: 12. All trial patients relapsed after autologous stem cell transplantation. A word on this clone: Its antigen is unidentified.

The chain is built from TRBV9 and TRBJ1-2; TRBD1 agrees at 12 bases. This receptor was identified in a human donor with classical Hodgkin lymphoma. The starting material was peripheral blood mononuclear cells (PBMCs), obtained before the second cycle of nivolumab. The DNA for the CDR3 is TGTGCCAGCAGCGCCCCGGGAGGGACAGGGGGCTCCTACTATGGCTACACCTTC. Translating gives CASSAPGGTGGSYYGYTF.